A single sample gave rise to the 13 T cell receptor beta chains below, sequenced in a study of blood T cells in healthy people across ages (dated by TCRdb to 2013 to 2016). Receptor amplification or capture employed 5' RACE. The sequencer was an Illumina HiSeq 2500. A second about 7 to 12 cycle PCR used a sample-barcoded 5' primer and a J-beta primer mix. TCRdb took the public reads, trimmed them with fastp at Q25, ran MiXCR for clone calling and kept in-frame beta chains. Each CDR3 protein gets just one entry, which takes the most common genes and DNA from the rows behind it. The sample has fewer than 750,000 distinct CDR3 sequences on record, about 51% of them singletons. Of the sample, roughly 13% is held by the ten largest clones. Sequenced sample: blood. These receptors came from a woman of 80 years or more in good health.

This clonotype was counted ten times or more. This chain joins TRBV21-1 and TRBJ2-1; the D call TRBD2 from the table was never checked on the DNA. TRBV21-1 is a pseudogene. The CDR3 loop spans 17 amino acids. This chain's CDR3 is CASSKEGQRGGHNEQFF. The CDR3 DNA reads TGTGCCAGCAGCAAAGAGGGCCAGCGGGGGGGTCACAATGAGCAGTTCTTC.

In the case of this clonotype: A single base separates this from a much larger clone, so it may be a read error. The chain links TRBV10-3 to TRBJ1-5; perhaps TRBD1 as D (6 bases). There are 13 residues in the CDR3. Germline loops: CDR1 ENHRY, CDR2 SYGVKD. CDR3 nucleotide sequence: TGTGCCATCCGAAGGGACACCAATCAGCTCCAGCATTTT. Protein product: CAIRRDTNQLQHF.

This clonotype was picked up many times. This chain joins TRBV5-1 and TRBJ2-1, with 9 positions matching TRBD1. With V trimmed by 0 bases and J by 6 bases, 7 bases remained unmatched. Germline CDR1 reads SGHRS; CDR2 reads YFSETQ. This CDR3 comprises 16 residues. CDR3 amino acids: CASSLGRTGASNEQFF. In DNA, the CDR3 is TGCGCCAGCAGCTTGGGCCGGACAGGGGCTTCCAATGAGCAGTTCTTC.

As concerns this clonotype: A much more abundant neighbour one base away suggests this may be a read error. This chain joins TRBV9 and TRBJ2-1; D is unclear. This CDR3 region has 13 residues. Germline V CDR1 and CDR2: SGDLS, YYNGEE. For the CDR3, the DNA is TGTGCCGGCAGCGTTTTACGAGGCAATGAGCAGTTCTTC. It specifies CAGSVLRGNEQFF.

The genes are TRBV15 and TRBJ2-3; tentatively, D is TRBD2 (6 bases). The ends were cut back, 4 bases at V and 0 bases at J, with 17 bases in the middle. Germline CDR1 and CDR2: LNHNV and YYDKDF (reference sequence). This CDR3 comprises 17 residues. The CDR3 here is CATSMSPEGSSTDTQYF. DNA of the CDR3: TGTGCCACCAGCATGAGCCCGGAGGGTAGCAGCACAGATACGCAGTATTTT.

The chain employs TRBV20-1 and TRBJ2-7, with 7 bases that match TRBD1. The CDR3 extends over 13 amino acids. Germline V gene lookup returns CDR1 DFQATT and CDR2 SNEGSKA (reference sequence). Trimming cost V 4 bases and J 5 bases; bases outside gene matches: 8. CDR3 loop: CSAKRDRVHEQYF. CDR3 bases: TGCAGTGCTAAGCGCGACAGGGTCCACGAGCAGTACTTC.

This clonotype occurred a few times. The chain has TRBV2 and TRBJ2-7; tentatively, D is TRBD1 (5 bases). The ends were cut back, 0 bases at V and 2 bases at J, with 5 bases in the middle. The V gene's germline CDR1 is SNHLY and CDR2 FYNNEI. This CDR3 has 13 amino acids. The CDR3: CASSEAQAYEQYF. In DNA, the CDR3 is TGTGCCAGCAGTGAAGCACAGGCCTACGAGCAGTACTTC.

This clonotype was recorded many times. The chain has TRBV5-1 and TRBJ2-1; D perhaps matches TRBD2 (5 bases). Looked up from germline, CDR1 is SGHRS and CDR2 is YFSETQ. Trimming took off 0 bases at V and 4 bases at J, with 14 bases between the two ends. This CDR3 has 16 amino acids. CDR3 nucleotides: TGCGCCAGCAGCTTGGATCTAGCTTTTACGTACAATGAGCAGTTCTTC. This translates into CASSLDLAFTYNEQFF.

The chain is built from TRBV29-1 and TRBJ2-3; possible D gene TRBD1, 5 bases. The CDR3 length is 15 residues. Germline values: CDR1 SQVTM, CDR2 ANQGSEA. Trimming pared 5 bases from V and 0 bases from J, leaving 15 bases between. Written as DNA, the CDR3 is TGCAGCGTTAAAATCCGGACACCGAGCACAGATACGCAGTATTTT. It yields the protein CSVKIRTPSTDTQYF.

This clonotype was found a few times. J is TRBJ2-7 and V is TRBV5-1, with 10 positions matching TRBD2. CDR3 size: 14 residues. Germline CDR1 is SGHRS and CDR2 is YFSETQ. V was clipped by 1 base and J by 6 bases; unmatched bases: 4. The CDR3 loop is CASSLLAGVGEQYF. In nucleotides, the CDR3 is TGCGCCAGCAGCTTGCTAGCGGGAGTTGGCGAGCAGTACTTC.

This clonotype was detected many times. V gene TRBV9 combines with J gene TRBJ2-1; TRBD2 agrees at 11 bases. With 4 bases clipped from V and 9 bases from J, the junction kept 12 bases outside the gene matches. Germline-derived CDR1 and CDR2 are SGDLS and YYNGEE. This CDR3 region has 16 residues. In DNA, the CDR3 is TGTGCCAGCAGCCTCACTAGCGGGAGCGATCTTCTTGAGCAGTTCTTC. Translated: CASSLTSGSDLLEQFF.

A few counts support this clonotype. The genes are TRBV20-1 and TRBJ2-1; a possible D gene is TRBD2 (5 bases). V was clipped by 2 bases and J by 10 bases, with 18 bases between them. This CDR3 is 14 amino acids long. Germline CDR1 and CDR2: DFQATT and SNEGSKA (reference sequence). CDR3 DNA sequence: TGCAGTGCTAGATTTAGGGCCGGGATCCCGGAGCAGTTCTTC. Translating gives CSARFRAGIPEQFF.

The rearrangement uses TRBV7-6 and TRBJ2-6; maybe TRBD2 (8 bases). Germline CDR1 and CDR2: SGHVS and FNYEAQ. Trimming left V 1 base short and J 0 bases short, with 16 bases between. The CDR3 totals 19 residues. The DNA of the CDR3 is TGTGCCAGCAGCTTAGGACCACAGGGGACTAGCTCTGGGGCCAACGTCCTGACTTTC. Translated: CASSLGPQGTSSGANVLTF. The entire variable domain, with the rest obtained from reference TRBV7-6 and TRBJ2-6, is as follows: GAGVSQSPRYKVTKRGQDVALRCDPISGHVSLYWYRQALGQGPEFLTYFNYEAQQDKSGLPNDRFSAERPEGSISTLTIQRTEQRDSAMYRCASSLGPQGTSSGANVLTFGAGSRLTVL.